The clone carrying this T cell receptor (beta chain) was seen more than once but under ten times. Antigen: not known. Unique molecular identifiers were in the cDNA, with template-switch universal primer binding. One entry per CDR3 protein, called by TCRdb with MiXCR from the 5' RACE reads. The data hold a few hundred thousand distinct CDR3 sequences, with just under 10% observed a single time. The data were taken from a study of identical twins. Study observations and caveats: There was an excess of low generation probability in the out-of-frame alpha sequences that twins shared. Cross-sectional statistical analysis, not tracking of the same donors, underpinned the conclusions.

The sample also formed part of further work on yellow fever vaccine responses in identical twins.

The sequencing sample was made of PBMCs. The sequence came from a woman aged 18-35 years in good health.

The CDR3 bases are TGCAGTGCCGATACTGAGCAATCAGGAGCCACCTATGGCTACACCTTC. Protein product: CSADTEQSGATYGYTF. The chain recombines TRBV20-1 with TRBJ1-2; D is unclear. CDR1 and CDR2 (germline): DFQATT, SNEGSKA (reference sequence). The CDR3 runs to 16 residues. Trimming took 6 bases from V and 4 from J, leaving 24 bases between them.